A selection of T cell receptor beta chains follows, all from one sample in a study of CD8 T cells in Susac syndrome. MiXCR, applied by TCRdb to the immunoSEQ multiplex PCR reads, yields one record per CDR3 protein. Among 150,000 to 200,000 distinct CDR3 sequences, more than 90% were seen once, and the ten largest hold around 0.15%. The source material was CD4+ T cells from PBMCs. The receptors were gathered from a human donor in good health. The CDR3 runs from the conserved cysteine through the conserved F or W. A D gene is named only where the DNA matches it firmly. Clone size appears in some rows only: once, few, many, or a class for an expanded clone.

V gene: TRBV18; clone size: .; D gene: .; J gene: TRBJ2-7; CDR3 protein: CASSPPGLSSYEQYF; CDR3 DNA: TGTGCCAGCTCACCACCCGGGCTCAGCTCCTACGAGCAGTACTTC
V gene: TRBV29-1; clone size: .; D gene: .; J gene: TRBJ2-3; CDR3 protein: CSVRKGQPGEIDTQYF; CDR3 DNA: TGCAGCGTTCGCAAAGGACAGCCGGGGGAGATAGATACGCAGTATTTT
V gene: TRBV30; clone size: .; D gene: .; J gene: TRBJ1-2; CDR3 protein: CAWTAYNYGYTF; CDR3 DNA: TGTGCCTGGACAGCCTATAACTATGGCTACACCTTC
V gene: TRBV30; clone size: .; D gene: .; J gene: TRBJ1-5; CDR3 protein: CAWSDRERPQHF; CDR3 DNA: TGTGCCTGGAGTGACAGGGAGAGGCCCCAGCATTTT
V gene: TRBV20-1; clone size: .; D gene: TRBD1; J gene: TRBJ2-7; CDR3 protein: CSAARTGASYEQYF; CDR3 DNA: TGCAGCGCTGCCCGGACAGGGGCCTCTTACGAGCAGTACTTC
V gene: TRBV20-1; clone size: .; D gene: TRBD2; J gene: TRBJ2-7; CDR3 protein: CSAPTAGTSGYEQYF; CDR3 DNA: TGCAGTGCTCCGACCGCCGGGACTAGTGGGTACGAGCAGTACTTC
V gene: TRBV19; clone size: few; D gene: .; J gene: TRBJ1-5; CDR3 protein: CASSRSNQPQHF; CDR3 DNA: TGTGCCAGTAGTCGGAGCAATCAGCCCCAGCATTTT
V gene: TRBV10-3; clone size: .; D gene: .; J gene: TRBJ2-7; CDR3 protein: CAISGRVLTEQYF; CDR3 DNA: TGTGCCATCAGTGGCAGGGTACTGACGGAGCAGTACTTC
V gene: TRBV7-8; clone size: .; D gene: TRBD2; J gene: TRBJ2-1; CDR3 protein: CASSGSGTSGSLSSYNEQFF; CDR3 DNA: TGTGCCAGCAGCGGGTCCGGGACTAGCGGGTCCCTGAGCTCCTACAATGAGCAGTTCTTC
V gene: TRBV5-6; clone size: .; D gene: TRBD2; J gene: TRBJ2-5; CDR3 protein: CASSSRLAGGQETQYF; CDR3 DNA: TGTGCCAGCAGCTCTCGACTAGCGGGGGGCCAAGAGACCCAGTACTTC
V gene: TRBV29-1; clone size: .; D gene: TRBD2; J gene: TRBJ2-2; CDR3 protein: CSAWRGDTGELFF; CDR3 DNA: TGCAGCGCCTGGCGGGGGGATACCGGGGAGCTGTTTTTT
V gene: TRBV14; clone size: .; D gene: .; J gene: TRBJ2-3; CDR3 protein: CAGSQVTRGTDTQYF; CDR3 DNA: TGTGCCGGCAGCCAAGTTACAAGGGGCACAGATACGCAGTATTTT
V gene: TRBV11-2; clone size: .; D gene: .; J gene: TRBJ2-3; CDR3 protein: CASSLGAGLSTDTQYF; CDR3 DNA: TGTGCCAGCAGCTTAGGTGCGGGGCTTAGCACAGATACGCAGTATTTT